Following are 21 T cell receptor beta chains from one sample sequenced in a study of CD8+ T cells in alopecia areata. As the sequencing template, cDNA was produced by extracting RNA and reverse transcribing it. TCRdb's table, derived via immunoSEQ multiplex PCR, lists solely in-frame clones and lacks some. The sample lists approximately 130,000 clones, under 65% occurring once. The sample's treatment: oral pan-JAK inhibitor, 5-10 mg twice daily. Sequences were derived from CD4+ T cells sorted from blood, sampled at week 4, from a patient treated with tofacitinib. The origin of the receptors is a human donor with alopecia areata.

The chain carries TRBV29-1 and TRBJ2-1, with 9 bases matching TRBD2. The germline CDR1 and CDR2 sequences are SQVTM and ANQGSEA. The CDR3 loop spans 16 amino acids. After removal of 2 bases from V and 7 bases from J, the junction contained 12 bases not matched to a gene. CDR3 nucleotides: TGCAGCGTTGAATTCCAACGGGGACTAGCTTCAAATGAGCAGTTCTTC. It specifies CSVEFQRGLASNEQFF.

The table lists this clone with a count of one. This chain joins TRBV19 and TRBJ2-3; D may be TRBD2 (6 bases). Trimming cost V 5 bases and J 5 bases, with 11 bases left between them. This CDR3 is 13 amino acids long. Germline lookup yields CDR1 LNHDA and CDR2 SQIVND (reference sequence). CDR3 residues: CASSPRTIDTQYF. The CDR3 DNA follows: TGTGCCAGTAGTCCCCGGACTATAGATACGCAGTATTTT.

The CDR3 reads CASSLTDEGTDTQYF. The CDR3 DNA sequence: TGTGCCAGCTCACTGACAGATGAGGGCACAGATACGCAGTATTTT. This chain connects TRBV18 to TRBJ2-3; D might be TRBD1 (5 bases). Germline CDR1 is KGHSH and CDR2 is LQKENI. Trimming removed 4 bases from V and 1 base from J, with 12 bases in between. The CDR3 extends over 15 amino acids.

This clone was counted only a few times. The chain links TRBV14 to TRBJ1-2; TRBD1 matches at 11 bases. The CDR3 contains 15 residues. Trimming at V came to 3 bases and at J to 6 bases, leaving 6 bases not matched to a gene. The V gene's germline CDR1 is SGHDN and CDR2 FVKESK. CDR3 region: CASSQTRTGGHGYTF. CDR3 sequence (DNA): TGTGCCAGCAGCCAGACCCGGACAGGGGGCCATGGCTACACCTTC.

V gene TRBV7-9 combines with J gene TRBJ2-7; 9 bases map to TRBD1. The J segment lost 3 bases and the V segment lost 3 bases, leaving 6 bases of the junction unmatched. Germline values: CDR1 SEHNR, CDR2 FQNEAQ (reference sequence). The CDR3 loop spans 15 amino acids. CDR3 nucleotide sequence: TGTGCCAGCAGCTTCATACAGGGGGCCGTCTACGAGCAGTACTTC. Its translation is CASSFIQGAVYEQYF.

This chain joins TRBV30 and TRBJ2-7; TRBD2 aligns across 7 bases. Unmatched junction bases numbered 10, after V lost 1 base and J lost 4 bases. This CDR3 has 15 amino acids. The germline CDR1 and CDR2 sequences are GTSNPN and SVGIG (reference sequence). CDR3: CAWSAPASGSYEQYF. The CDR3 bases are TGTGCCTGGAGTGCGCCTGCTAGCGGATCTTACGAGCAGTACTTC.

The CDR3 is CASGRGRGTEAFF. CDR3 in DNA: TGTGCTAGTGGTAGGGGTCGGGGCACTGAAGCTTTCTTT. This sequence joins TRBV12-5 and TRBJ1-1, with TRBD1 as a possible D gene (5 bases). The V gene's germline CDR1 is LGHNT and CDR2 FRNRAP. The CDR3 is made up of 13 amino acids. Trimming cost V 5 bases and J 4 bases, with 11 bases left between them.

The chain has TRBV27 and TRBJ2-4; D might be TRBD1 or TRBD2, each matching 5 bases. CDR1 and CDR2 from the germline V gene are MNHEY and SMNVEV (reference sequence). CDR3 size: 17 residues. The ends were cut back, 5 bases at V and 1 base at J, with 18 bases in the middle. DNA for the CDR3: TGTGCCAGCAGTCCAGGGCCACAGGACTGGGCCAAAAACATTCAGTACTTC. This sequence encodes CASSPGPQDWAKNIQYF.

This clone has more than one count but fewer than ten. This chain uses TRBV7-3 with TRBJ1-1, with TRBD1 matching 12 bases. The CDR3 is 13 amino acids. V trimming: 5 bases; J trimming: 9 bases; junction bases outside the gene matches: 4. CDR1 and CDR2 (germline): SGHTA, FQGTGA. Here the CDR3 reads CASSLWDRGQAFF. CDR3 coding DNA: TGTGCCAGCAGCCTGTGGGACAGGGGGCAAGCTTTCTTT.

The rearrangement links TRBV7-6 to TRBJ2-6; 9 bases match TRBD1. The V gene end was trimmed by 5 bases and the J gene end by 2 bases; junction bases not matched to a gene: 4. The V gene's germline CDR1 is SGHVS and CDR2 FNYEAQ. The CDR3 is 16 amino acids. CDR3 protein: CASSPTGGAGANVLTF. In DNA form, the CDR3 reads TGTGCCAGCAGCCCGACAGGGGGTGCTGGGGCCAACGTCCTGACTTTC.

This clone was seen more than once but under ten times. This sequence joins TRBV28 and TRBJ2-6; D is perhaps TRBD2 (6 bases). V lost 4 bases and J lost 0, with 10 bases in between. The CDR3 has 16 amino acids. Germline lookup yields CDR1 MDHEN and CDR2 SYDVKM. CDR3 region: CASSSAGGSGANVLTF. CDR3 bases: TGTGCCAGCAGTTCGGCCGGGGGCTCTGGGGCCAACGTCCTGACTTTC.

This clone has only one observation. The J gene is TRBJ1-6, the V gene TRBV27; 9 bases align to TRBD1. This CDR3 contains 15 residues. V was pared by 5 bases and J by 7 bases, with 6 bases of the junction left unmatched. The germline V gene has CDR1 MNHEY and CDR2 SMNVEV (reference sequence). DNA for the CDR3: TGTGCCAGCAGTCCCGGGACAGGGTGGAATTCACCCCTCCACTTT. It codes for CASSPGTGWNSPLHF.

V gene TRBV30 combines with J gene TRBJ2-1, with a weak D call TRBD2 (6 bases). The CDR3 length is 14 residues. Trimming left V 1 base short and J 7 bases short, with 14 bases between. Per the germline V gene, CDR1 is GTSNPN and CDR2 is SVGIG (reference sequence). CDR3 sequence (DNA): TGTGCCTGGAGTGGGAGGGCAGACGGGAATGAGCAGTTCTTC. Residues: CAWSGRADGNEQFF.

This rearrangement joins TRBV29-1 to TRBJ1-1; no firm D call. The CDR3 is 12 amino acids. V was trimmed by 3 bases and J by 6 bases, leaving 11 bases between them. Germline V CDR1 and CDR2: SQVTM, ANQGSEA. CDR3 in DNA: TGCAGCGTTGATTTCGGGGTTTCTGAAGCTTTCTTT. Translating it yields CSVDFGVSEAFF.

This clone was recorded a few times. Distinct nucleotide sequences in the sample also encode this CDR3. The J gene is TRBJ2-3, the V gene TRBV7-8; 9 bases align to TRBD2. The CDR3 has 15 amino acids. With 5 bases clipped from V and 1 base from J, the junction kept 4 bases outside the gene matches. Germline CDR1 SGHVS, CDR2 FQNEAQ. The CDR3 region is CASSPRTSGTDTQYF. In DNA form, the CDR3 reads TGTGCCAGCAGCCCACGGACTAGCGGCACAGATACGCAGTATTTT. The variable domain in full, completed from reference TRBV7-8 and TRBJ2-3, reads GAGVSQSPRYKVAKRGQDVALRCDPISGHVSLFWYQQALGQGPEFLTYFQNEAQLDKSGLPSDRFFAERPEGSVSTLKIQRTQQEDSAVYLCASSPRTSGTDTQYFGPGTRLTVL.

This chain joins TRBV9 and TRBJ1-2, with unresolved D. The V and J ends lost 2 bases and 8 bases respectively, with 10 bases between them. The CDR3 extends over 12 amino acids. CDR1 and CDR2 from the germline V gene are SGDLS and YYNGEE. The CDR3 sequence is CASSVNQWGYTF. The CDR3 nucleotides are TGTGCCAGCAGCGTTAATCAGTGGGGCTACACCTTC.

There are a few counts of this clone. This chain connects TRBV29-1 to TRBJ2-7; the D is unclear. The CDR3 extends over 13 amino acids. Germline loops: CDR1 SQVTM, CDR2 ANQGSEA. Deletions cut 3 bases from V and 6 bases from J, with 15 bases between. The CDR3 region is CSVDGLPDAEQYF. The CDR3 DNA is TGCAGCGTTGACGGTCTCCCCGATGCCGAGCAGTACTTC.

This clone was counted between two and nine times. One junction end does not reproduce the germline sequence, and a read error may be involved. V is TRBV2 and J is TRBJ1-2; possibly TRBD1 for D (6 bases). This CDR3 region has 15 residues. Germline CDR1 SNHLY, CDR2 FYNNEI. The CDR3 nucleotides are TGTGCCAGCATTGAAAGTCCTGCAGGGGTGTCTGGCTACACCTTC. Translated: CASIESPAGVSGYTF.

The genes are TRBV6-5 and TRBJ1-5; TRBD1 agrees at 7 bases. V gave up 6 bases and J gave up 3 bases; unmatched junction bases: 5. Germline V CDR1 and CDR2: MNHEY, SVGAGI. This CDR3 has 14 amino acids. Here the CDR3 reads CASSRDSYNQPQHF. As DNA, the CDR3 is TGTGCCAGCAGCAGGGACAGCTACAATCAGCCCCAGCATTTT.

The chain is built from TRBV5-1 and TRBJ2-5, with TRBD2 matching 7 bases. The junction had 10 bases not matched to a gene; V was cut back by 5 bases and J by 0 bases. The CDR3 covers 16 residues. Germline V gene sequence: CDR1 SGHRS, CDR2 YFSETQ. Here the CDR3 reads CASSSSLSGYQETQYF. CDR3 nucleotides: TGCGCCAGCAGTAGTTCTCTTAGCGGGTACCAAGAGACCCAGTACTTC.

The V gene is TRBV6-5, the J gene TRBJ2-7; 7 nucleotides align to TRBD1. The ends lost 8 bases at V and 3 bases at J; junction bases unmatched: 13. This CDR3 contains 15 residues. The V gene's germline CDR1 is MNHEY and CDR2 SVGAGI. The CDR3 region is CASRRSAQGIYEQYF. CDR3 bases: TGTGCCAGCCGAAGGAGCGCACAGGGGATCTACGAGCAGTACTTC.